Reported below is one TCR beta chain. The sample is drawn from a study of T-cell memory formation after mild COVID-19. CDR1 is SGDLS and CDR2 is YYNGEE in the germline V gene. Trimming at V came to 4 bases and at J to 2 bases, leaving 6 bases not matched to a gene. The CDR3 runs 16 residues. From the 5' RACE reads, TCRdb called clonotypes with MiXCR, one entry per CDR3 protein. The sample has about 320,000 distinct CDR3 sequences; roughly an eighth are singletons. The sequenced material came from PBMCs or a T cell subset sorted from them (not recorded which). This TCR was recovered from a man between 18 and 35 years old who had mild COVID-19 (a few samples of this study predate the infection). Cell type and time point are not known. The chain recombines TRBV9 with TRBJ2-2; 9 nucleotides align to TRBD1. CDR3 in amino acids: CASSPWTGANTGELFF. The CDR3 nucleotides read TGTGCCAGCAGCCCCTGGACAGGGGCTAACACCGGGGAGCTGTTTTTT.